This T cell receptor beta chain was sequenced for a study of beta chain features in type 1 diabetes. V lost 3 bases to trimming and J lost 8 bases, with 16 bases between them. The CDR3 is 14 amino acids. Germline CDR1 is MDHEN and CDR2 is SYDVKM. Study conclusions and caveats: Type 1 diabetes patients had TCRB CDR3s that were shorter (moderately but significantly so) in all four CD4+ subsets.

This clone was picked up a small number of times. Its matching antigen is unknown. The study reverse transcribed the entire isolated RNA, so it sequenced expressed TCRB transcripts. TCRdb keeps only in-frame clones here, not all; method: immunoSEQ multiplex PCR. The repertoire holds 300,000 to 400,000 clones, 13% seen once, with roughly 0.016% in the top ten. This receptor was taken from a young woman with type 1 diabetes. Sequencing was carried out using naive CD4+ T cells from blood. The chain joins TRBV28 to TRBJ2-5; possible D gene TRBD1, 5 bases. Here the CDR3 reads CASSLTRLQVTQYF. The CDR3 DNA sequence: TGTGCCAGCAGTTTGACGAGGTTACAGGTTACCCAGTACTTC.